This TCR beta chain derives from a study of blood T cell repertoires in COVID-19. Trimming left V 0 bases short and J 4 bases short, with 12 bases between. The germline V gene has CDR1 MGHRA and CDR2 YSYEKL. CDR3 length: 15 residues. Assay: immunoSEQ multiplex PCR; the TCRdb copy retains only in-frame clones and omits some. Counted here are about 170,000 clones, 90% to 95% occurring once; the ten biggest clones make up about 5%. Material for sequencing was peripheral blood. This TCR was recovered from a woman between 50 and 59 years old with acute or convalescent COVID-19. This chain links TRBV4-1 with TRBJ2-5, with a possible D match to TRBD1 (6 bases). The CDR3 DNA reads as TGCGCCAGCAGCCAAGACACAGGGCTGGGAGAGACCCAGTACTTC. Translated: CASSQDTGLGETQYF.